These 2 T cell receptor beta chains share one sample of origin, sequenced in a study of blood T cells in healthy people across ages. A second PCR of roughly 7 to 11 cycles used a sample-barcoded 5' primer and a J-beta primer mix. TCRdb passed the 5' RACE reads through MiXCR, listing each CDR3 protein once. The sample gives over 950,000 distinct CDR3 sequences, roughly half of which show up once; 20% to 25% is in the top ten. The sample comprised blood. These receptors were taken from a woman aged 55-70 years in good health.

Worth noting for this clonotype: Mismatch with germline at one junction end may stem from a read error. The chain carries TRBV5-1 and TRBJ2-5; tentative D call: TRBD1 (5 bases). The germline V gene encodes CDR1 SGHRS and CDR2 YFSETQ. The length of the CDR3 is 15 residues. In DNA form, the CDR3 reads TGCGCCTGCAGCTCCGAGGCCCACAGGCAAGAGACCCAGTACTTC. It specifies CACSSEAHRQETQYF.

This chain joins TRBV4-2 and TRBJ1-2; D not resolved. This CDR3 is built from 12 residues. From germline, CDR1 is LGHNA and CDR2 YNFKEQ. Between the trimmed V and J ends, which lost 0 bases and 8 bases, there was a span of 7 bases. The CDR3 loop reads CASSQDQRGYTF. The CDR3 region has the DNA TGTGCCAGCAGCCAAGATCAGAGGGGCTACACCTTC.